One sample yielded the 8 T cell receptor beta chains listed below, sequenced in a study of CD8 T cells in ankylosing spondylitis. TCRdb re-derived calls from the 5' RACE reads in MiXCR, one entry per CDR3 protein. The data show 150,000 to 200,000 distinct CDR3 sequences, approximately 9.9% seen once. Material for sequencing was blood, either unsorted or a sorted T cell fraction (not recorded which). These receptors were obtained from a female donor with ankylosing spondylitis or in good health (not recorded which).

V usage is TRBV7-9 and J usage is TRBJ2-5; D not certain. V lost 6 bases and J 7 bases, leaving 9 bases between the germline ends. This CDR3 comprises 11 residues. CDR1 and CDR2 from the germline V gene are SEHNR and FQNEAQ (reference sequence). The CDR3 is CASSTSRTQYF. Written as DNA, the CDR3 is TGTGCCAGCAGTACGAGTCGGACCCAGTACTTC.

The chain recombines TRBV19 with TRBJ2-3, with a tentative D call TRBD1 (6 bases). This CDR3 has 13 residues. V lost 8 bases to trimming and J lost 3 bases, with 12 bases between them. CDR1 LNHDA and CDR2 SQIVND come from the germline V gene (reference sequence). CDR3 bases: TGTGCCAGTTCCGCAGGGGTGACAGATACGCAGTATTTT. Translated: CASSAGVTDTQYF.

The rearrangement uses TRBV27 and TRBJ1-1; TRBD1 matches 8 bases. V gave up 3 bases and J gave up 2 bases; unmatched junction bases: 11. The CDR3 covers 17 residues. Germline assignment: CDR1 MNHEY and CDR2 SMNVEV (reference sequence). The CDR3 nucleotides read TGTGCCAGCAGTTTCGGTCTCGACAGGGGCGTCAACACTGAAGCTTTCTTT. Protein product: CASSFGLDRGVNTEAFF.

V is TRBV4-3 and J is TRBJ2-7; TRBD2 matches at 8 bases. This CDR3 has 16 residues. Germline CDR1 and CDR2: LGHNA and YSLEER. With 0 bases clipped from V and 3 bases from J, the junction kept 7 bases outside the gene matches. CDR3 in amino acids: CASSQDRTAGVYEQYF. For the CDR3, the DNA is TGCGCCAGCAGCCAAGACAGGACAGCGGGGGTCTACGAGCAGTACTTC.

A few counts support this clonotype. The chain links TRBV6-5 to TRBJ2-5; maybe TRBD2 (5 bases). From germline, CDR1 is MNHEY and CDR2 SVGAGI. Trimming stripped 4 bases from V and 7 bases from J, with 10 bases between. This CDR3 contains 12 residues. In nucleotides, the CDR3 is TGTGCCAGCAGTTCCATCGCGGGGACCCAGTACTTC. The encoded protein is CASSSIAGTQYF.

Of note for this clonotype: Mismatch with germline at one junction end may stem from a read error. The J gene is TRBJ2-1, the V gene TRBV24-1, with no clear D. Germline loops: CDR1 KGHDR, CDR2 SFDVKD. The CDR3 is made up of 12 amino acids. The CDR3 coding sequence is TGTGCCACCAGTGATTCGAGAGGTGTGCAGTTATTC. Its translation: CATSDSRGVQLF.

This clonotype came up a few times. The V call is TRBV7-9, the J call TRBJ2-7, with a tentative D call TRBD1 (6 bases). Germline values: CDR1 SEHNR, CDR2 FQNEAQ (reference sequence). The germline V and J ends were trimmed by 3 bases and 5 bases, with 11 bases remaining between them. This CDR3 region has 13 residues. The CDR3 region is CASSFRTVDEQYF. The CDR3 DNA reads TGTGCCAGCAGCTTTCGGACAGTGGACGAGCAGTACTTC.

This clonotype was picked up a small number of times. The J gene is TRBJ2-3, the V gene TRBV6-1; possibly TRBD2 for D (5 bases). The CDR3 has 16 residues. V lost 3 bases and J 2 bases, leaving 15 bases between the germline ends. Germline V gene data show CDR1 as MNHNS and CDR2 as SASEGT. The CDR3 sequence is CASSDGRSKLTDTQYF. As DNA, the CDR3 is TGTGCCAGCAGTGATGGGAGAAGCAAACTCACAGATACGCAGTATTTT.